This T cell receptor beta chain was identified during a study of blood T cell repertoires in COVID-19. At the level of the study: The cDNA or gDNA used as material had been derived from T cells, B-cell-depleted T cells, or PBMCs.

To note about this clone: The junction and the germline gene differ at one end; a read error may be behind it. Within the sample, other DNA sequences also encode this same CDR3.

The germline V gene encodes CDR1 LGHDT and CDR2 YNNKEL (reference sequence). The CDR3 has 13 amino acids. Methods used by the authors: Reference gene primers were amplified, and this amplification served to estimate nucleated cell counts. Sequencing was performed with immunoSEQ multiplex PCR; in TCRdb, only in-frame clones are kept and a portion is missing. V and J calls and clone size follow that table, whereas D and trimming were derived from the DNA. The data show fewer than 200,000 clones, with about four fifths seen just once and around 2.9% held by the top ten. The participants were between roughly 18 and 89 years old and came from 20 to 30 US areas. It was within 2 weeks before study entry that exposed participants met a COVID-19 case.

Sequencing was done on a sample of PBMCs or T cells enriched from blood (not recorded which). This sequence originates from a woman aged 25 to 39 who had been exposed to COVID-19. The chain employs TRBV3-1 (or the pseudogene TRBV3-2) and TRBJ1-4; D not certain. DNA of the CDR3: TGCGCCAGCAGCCGGGGAGCTAATGAAAAACTGTTTTTT. Its protein product is CASSRGANEKLFF.